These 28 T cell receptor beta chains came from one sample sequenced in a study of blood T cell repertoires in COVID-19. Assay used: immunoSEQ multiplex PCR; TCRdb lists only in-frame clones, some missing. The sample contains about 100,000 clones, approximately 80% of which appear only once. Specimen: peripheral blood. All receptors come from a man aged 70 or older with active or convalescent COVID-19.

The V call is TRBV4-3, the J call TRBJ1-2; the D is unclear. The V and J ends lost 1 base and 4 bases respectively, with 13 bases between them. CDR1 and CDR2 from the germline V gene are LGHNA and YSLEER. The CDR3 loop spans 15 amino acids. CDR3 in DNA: TGCGCCAGCAGCCAAGGAGGTTCACGCGGCTATGGCTACACCTTC. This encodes CASSQGGSRGYGYTF.

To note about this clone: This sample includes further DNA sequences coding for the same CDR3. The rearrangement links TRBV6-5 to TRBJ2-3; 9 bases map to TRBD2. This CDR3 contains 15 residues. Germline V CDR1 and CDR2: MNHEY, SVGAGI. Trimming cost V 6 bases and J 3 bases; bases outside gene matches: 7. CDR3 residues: CASSLAGESTDTQYF. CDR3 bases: TGTGCCAGCAGCTTAGCGGGAGAAAGTACAGATACGCAGTATTTT.

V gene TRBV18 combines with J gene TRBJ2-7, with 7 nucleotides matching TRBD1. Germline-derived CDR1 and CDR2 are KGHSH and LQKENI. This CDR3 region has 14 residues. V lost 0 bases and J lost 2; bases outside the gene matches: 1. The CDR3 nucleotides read TGTGCCAGCTCACCACCGGGACAGCCCTACGAGCAGTACTTC. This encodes CASSPPGQPYEQYF.

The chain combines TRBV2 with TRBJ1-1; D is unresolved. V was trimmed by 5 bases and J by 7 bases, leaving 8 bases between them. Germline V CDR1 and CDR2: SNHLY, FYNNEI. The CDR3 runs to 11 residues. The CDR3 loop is CASSLLVEAFF. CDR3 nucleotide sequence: TGTGCCAGCAGTCTACTAGTTGAAGCTTTCTTT.

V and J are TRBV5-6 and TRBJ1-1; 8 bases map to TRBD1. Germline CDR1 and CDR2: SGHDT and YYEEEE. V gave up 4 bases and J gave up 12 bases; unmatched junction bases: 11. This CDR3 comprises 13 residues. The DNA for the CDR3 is TGTGCCAGCAGCCGTGGGACAGGACGTTTGTCTTTCTTT. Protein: CASSRGTGRLSFF.

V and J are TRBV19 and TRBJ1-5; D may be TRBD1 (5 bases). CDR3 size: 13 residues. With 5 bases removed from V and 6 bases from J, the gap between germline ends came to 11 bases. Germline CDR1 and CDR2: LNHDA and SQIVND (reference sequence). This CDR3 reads CASSEGAGQPQHF. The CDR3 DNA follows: TGTGCCAGTAGTGAAGGGGCTGGTCAGCCCCAGCATTTT.

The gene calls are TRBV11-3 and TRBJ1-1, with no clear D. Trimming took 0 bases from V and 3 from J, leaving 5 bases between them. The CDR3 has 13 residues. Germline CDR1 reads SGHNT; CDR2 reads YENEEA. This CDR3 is CASSLDPDTEAFF. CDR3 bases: TGTGCCAGCAGCTTAGACCCGGACACTGAAGCTTTCTTT.

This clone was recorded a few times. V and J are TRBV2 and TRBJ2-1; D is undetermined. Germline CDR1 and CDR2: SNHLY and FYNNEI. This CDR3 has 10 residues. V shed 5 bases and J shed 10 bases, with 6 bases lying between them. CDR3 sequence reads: CASSPSEQFF. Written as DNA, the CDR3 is TGTGCCAGCAGTCCTTCGGAGCAGTTCTTC. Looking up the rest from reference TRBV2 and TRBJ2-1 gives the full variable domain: EPEVTQTPSHQVTQMGQEVILRCVPISNHLYFYWYRQILGQKVEFLVSFYNNEISEKSEIFDDQFSVERPDGSNFTLKIRSTKLEDSAMYFCASSPSEQFFGPGTRLTVL.

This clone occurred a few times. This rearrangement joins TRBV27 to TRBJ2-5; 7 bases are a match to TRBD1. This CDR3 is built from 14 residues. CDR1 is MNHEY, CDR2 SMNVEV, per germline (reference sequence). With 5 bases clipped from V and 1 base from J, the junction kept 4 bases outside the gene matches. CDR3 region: CASSLRDSQETQYF. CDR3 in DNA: TGTGCCAGCAGTCTTCGGGACAGCCAAGAGACCCAGTACTTC.

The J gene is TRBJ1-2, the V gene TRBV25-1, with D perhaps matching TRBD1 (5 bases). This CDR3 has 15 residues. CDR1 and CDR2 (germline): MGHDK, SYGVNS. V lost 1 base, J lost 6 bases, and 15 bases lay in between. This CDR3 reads CASSEWGPKEDGYTF. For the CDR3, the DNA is TGTGCCAGCAGTGAATGGGGCCCTAAAGAGGATGGCTACACCTTC.

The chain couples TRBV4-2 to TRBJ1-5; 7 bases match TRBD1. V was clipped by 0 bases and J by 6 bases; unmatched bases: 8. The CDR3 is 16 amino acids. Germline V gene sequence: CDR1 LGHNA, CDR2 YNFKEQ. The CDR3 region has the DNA TGTGCCAGCAGCCAAGAAAGGAGACAGGGCGGTCAGCCCCAGCATTTT. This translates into CASSQERRQGGQPQHF.

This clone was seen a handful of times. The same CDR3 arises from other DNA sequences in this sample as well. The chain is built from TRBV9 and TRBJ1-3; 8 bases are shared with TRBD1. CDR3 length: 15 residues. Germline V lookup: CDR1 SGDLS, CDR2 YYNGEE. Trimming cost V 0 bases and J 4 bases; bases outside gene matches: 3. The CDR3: CASSVGQGRGNTIYF. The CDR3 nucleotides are TGTGCCAGCAGCGTAGGACAGGGGAGGGGAAACACCATATATTTT.

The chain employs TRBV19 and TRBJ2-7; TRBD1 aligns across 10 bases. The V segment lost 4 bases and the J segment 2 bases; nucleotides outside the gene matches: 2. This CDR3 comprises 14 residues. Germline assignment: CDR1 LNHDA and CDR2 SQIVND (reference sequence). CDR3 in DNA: TGTGCCAGTAGTACGGGACAGGGGCCCTACGAGCAGTACTTC. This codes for CASSTGQGPYEQYF.

DNA for the CDR3: TGTGCCACCAGTGATTCTGGGCGCACAGATACGCAGTATTTT. Its translation: CATSDSGRTDTQYF. The chain links TRBV24-1 to TRBJ2-3; no reliable D call. CDR1 KGHDR and CDR2 SFDVKD come from the germline V gene. The CDR3 totals 14 residues. V was clipped by 2 bases and J by 1 base, with 6 bases between them.

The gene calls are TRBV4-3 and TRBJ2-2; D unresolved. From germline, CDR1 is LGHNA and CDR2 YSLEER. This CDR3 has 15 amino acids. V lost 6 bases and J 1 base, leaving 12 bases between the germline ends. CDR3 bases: TGCGCCAGCAGTCGAGCCTACAGGAACACCGGGGAGCTGTTTTTT. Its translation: CASSRAYRNTGELFF.

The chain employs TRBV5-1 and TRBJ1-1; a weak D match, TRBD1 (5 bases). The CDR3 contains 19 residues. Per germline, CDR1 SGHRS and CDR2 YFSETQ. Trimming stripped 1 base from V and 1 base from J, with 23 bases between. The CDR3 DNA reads TGCGCCAGCAGCTTGTCTCAGACCGGGACTTCGAGGGGGAACACTGAAGCTTTCTTT. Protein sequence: CASSLSQTGTSRGNTEAFF.

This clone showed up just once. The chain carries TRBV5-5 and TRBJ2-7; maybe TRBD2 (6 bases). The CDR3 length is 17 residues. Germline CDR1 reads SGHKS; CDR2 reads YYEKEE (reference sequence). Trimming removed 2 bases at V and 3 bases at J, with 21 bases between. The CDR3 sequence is CASSFLPSGGENYEQYF. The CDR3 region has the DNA TGTGCCAGCAGCTTCCTTCCTTCCGGCGGGGAAAACTACGAGCAGTACTTC.

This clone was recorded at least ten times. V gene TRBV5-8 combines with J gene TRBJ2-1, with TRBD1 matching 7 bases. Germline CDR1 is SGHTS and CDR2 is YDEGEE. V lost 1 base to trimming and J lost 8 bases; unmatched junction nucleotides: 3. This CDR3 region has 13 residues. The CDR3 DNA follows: TGTGCCAGCAGCTTGTACAGGGGACATGAGCAGTTCTTC. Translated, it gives CASSLYRGHEQFF.

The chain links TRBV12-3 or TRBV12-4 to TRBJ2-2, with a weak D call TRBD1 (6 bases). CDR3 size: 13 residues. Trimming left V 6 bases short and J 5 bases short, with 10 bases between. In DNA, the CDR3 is TGTGCCAGCAGATACAGGGATACCGGGGAGCTGTTTTTT. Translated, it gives CASRYRDTGELFF.

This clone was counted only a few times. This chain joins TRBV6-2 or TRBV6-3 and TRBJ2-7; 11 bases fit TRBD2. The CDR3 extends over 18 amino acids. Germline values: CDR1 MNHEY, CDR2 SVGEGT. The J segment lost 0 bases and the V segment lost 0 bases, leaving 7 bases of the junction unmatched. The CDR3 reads CASSYSGTSGVFSYEQYF. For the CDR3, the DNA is TGTGCCAGCAGTTACTCGGGGACTAGCGGAGTGTTCTCCTACGAGCAGTACTTC.

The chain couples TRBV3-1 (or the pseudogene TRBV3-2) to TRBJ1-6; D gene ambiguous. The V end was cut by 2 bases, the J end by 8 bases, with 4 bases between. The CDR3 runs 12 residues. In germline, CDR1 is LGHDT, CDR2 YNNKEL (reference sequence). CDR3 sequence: CASSQPDSPLHF. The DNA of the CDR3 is TGTGCCAGCAGCCAACCCGATTCACCCCTCCACTTT.

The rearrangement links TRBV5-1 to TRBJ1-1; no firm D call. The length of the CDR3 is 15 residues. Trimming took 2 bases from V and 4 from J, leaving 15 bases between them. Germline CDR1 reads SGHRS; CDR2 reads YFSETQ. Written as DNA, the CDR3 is TGCGCCAGCAGCTTCCCCTCGTTGACGGGCACTGAAGCTTTCTTT. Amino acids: CASSFPSLTGTEAFF.

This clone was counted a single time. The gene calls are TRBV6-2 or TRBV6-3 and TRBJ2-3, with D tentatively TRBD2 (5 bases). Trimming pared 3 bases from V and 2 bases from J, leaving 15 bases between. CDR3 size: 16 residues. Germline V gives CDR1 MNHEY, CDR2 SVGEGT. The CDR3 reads CASSYRTARDTDTQYF. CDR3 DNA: TGTGCCAGCAGTTATCGAACGGCGAGGGACACAGATACGCAGTATTTT.

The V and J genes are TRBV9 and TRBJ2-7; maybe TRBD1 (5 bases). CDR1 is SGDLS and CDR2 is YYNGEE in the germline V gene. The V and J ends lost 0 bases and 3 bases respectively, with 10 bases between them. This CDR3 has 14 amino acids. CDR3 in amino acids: CASSVALQGYEQYF. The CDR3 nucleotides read TGTGCCAGCAGCGTAGCTCTCCAGGGCTACGAGCAGTACTTC.

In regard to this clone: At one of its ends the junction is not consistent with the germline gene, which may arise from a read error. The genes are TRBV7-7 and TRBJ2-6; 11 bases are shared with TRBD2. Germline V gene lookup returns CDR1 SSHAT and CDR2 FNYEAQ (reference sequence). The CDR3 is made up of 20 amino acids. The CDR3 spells CASSSRLAGSQNSGANVLTF. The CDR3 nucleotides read TGTGCTAGCAGCTCCAGACTAGCGGGATCACAGAACTCTGGGGCCAACGTCCTGACTTTC.

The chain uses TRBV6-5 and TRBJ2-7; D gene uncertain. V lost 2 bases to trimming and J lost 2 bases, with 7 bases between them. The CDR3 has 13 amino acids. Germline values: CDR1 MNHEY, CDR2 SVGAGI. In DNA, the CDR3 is TGTGCCAGCAGTTACAGGCAGGCCTACGAGCAGTACTTC. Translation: CASSYRQAYEQYF.

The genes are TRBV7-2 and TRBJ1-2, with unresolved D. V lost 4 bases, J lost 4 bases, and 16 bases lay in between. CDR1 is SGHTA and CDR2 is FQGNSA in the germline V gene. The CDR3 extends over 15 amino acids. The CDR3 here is CASSSRPPPGYGYTF. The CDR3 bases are TGTGCCAGCAGCTCGAGGCCCCCACCCGGCTATGGCTACACCTTC. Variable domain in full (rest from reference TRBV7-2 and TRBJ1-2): GAGVSQSPSNKVTEKGKDVELRCDPISGHTALYWYRQSLGQGLEFLIYFQGNSAPDKSGLPSDRFSAERTGGSVSTLTIQRTQQEDSAVYLCASSSRPPPGYGYTFGSGTRLTVV.

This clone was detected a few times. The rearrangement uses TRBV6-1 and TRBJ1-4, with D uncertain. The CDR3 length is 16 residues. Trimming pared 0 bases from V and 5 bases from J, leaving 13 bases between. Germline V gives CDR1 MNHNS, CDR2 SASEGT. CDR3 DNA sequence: TGTGCCAGCAGTGAAGCCCCGGAGGTAACCAATGAAAAACTGTTTTTT. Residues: CASSEAPEVTNEKLFF.